These 4 T cell receptor beta chains were sequenced from one sample in a study of control samples from healthy donors and cancer patients. Generated by immunoSEQ multiplex PCR, the TCRdb table keeps only in-frame clones and is missing some. The top ten hold around 1.5% of the sample, which has 200,000 to 250,000 clones, roughly 94% seen once. Specimen: blood. The receptors originated from a man between 45 and 60 years old in good health.

This sequence joins TRBV7-4 and TRBJ2-5, with D possibly being TRBD1 (5 bases). There are 15 residues in the CDR3. The V gene's germline CDR1 is SGHVT and CDR2 SQSDAQ. The V and J ends lost 0 bases and 3 bases respectively, with 11 bases between them. CDR3 sequence: CASSLALDRKETQYF. For the CDR3, the DNA is TGTGCCAGCAGCTTAGCGCTTGACAGAAAAGAGACCCAGTACTTC.

This clone was recorded once. The rearrangement uses TRBV18 and TRBJ1-5; D is uncertain. The ends were cut back, 3 bases at V and 6 bases at J, with 6 bases in the middle. This CDR3 is 12 amino acids long. The germline V gene has CDR1 KGHSH and CDR2 LQKENI. The CDR3 region has the DNA TGTGCCAGCTCACCCGGGTCTCAGCCCCAGCATTTT. Translated: CASSPGSQPQHF.

This chain joins TRBV29-1 and TRBJ2-1, with 7 bases identical to TRBD1. V dropped 5 bases and J dropped 7; count of bases not matched to a gene: 5. CDR3 length: 12 amino acids. Germline V gene lookup returns CDR1 SQVTM and CDR2 ANQGSEA. The CDR3, as DNA: TGCAGCGTTCGGACAGGTTGGAATGAGCAGTTCTTC. Its translation: CSVRTGWNEQFF.

This chain joins TRBV28 and TRBJ2-3; possibly TRBD2 for D (7 bases). From germline, CDR1 is MDHEN and CDR2 SYDVKM. This CDR3 spans 16 amino acids. The V end lost 7 bases, the J end lost 5 bases, and 22 bases lay between the germline ends. CDR3 in DNA: TGTGCCAGCAAAACCCCGGGGGGCGCTTCGGGAGATACGCAGTATTTT. Protein product: CASKTPGGASGDTQYF.